The present TCR beta chain was sequenced within a study of graft-versus-host responses after intestinal transplantation (dated by TCRdb to 2020 to 2023). For the study in its entirety: The transplants that recipients got were multivisceral, liver-intestinal, or isolated intestinal. Every recipient was given anti-thymocyte globulin induction, followed by about 3 years of maintenance tacrolimus and steroids. After intestinal transplantation, graft-versus-host and host-versus-graft alloreactive T cell clones were followed in the graft, circulation and bone marrow using bulk TCR-beta CDR3 sequencing. Alloreactive clones were identified by sequencing pre-transplant mixed lymphocyte reaction products and comparing them with unstimulated pre-transplant donor and recipient T cells. The cohort enrolled fewer than 25 intestinal transplant recipients including one retransplant, and a few patients lacking pretransplant specimens were excluded. A peak of at least 4% donor T cells among recipient peripheral blood mononuclear cells was the definition used for donor T cell macrochimerism. Instead of going to the commercial service, samples from a few later patients were sequenced in-house on an Illumina MiSeq and processed with MiXCR.

The time point label, as the study defines it: cells obtained before transplantation from donor or recipient. CD3+CD4+ and CD3+CD8+ populations were FACS-sorted from unstimulated pre-transplant donor and recipient cells taken from spleen or lymph nodes. V is cut back by 6 bases and J by 1 base, with 3 bases in the junction unmatched. CDR1 and CDR2 are read off the germline V gene as MDHEN and SYDVKM. The CDR3 goes from the cysteine to the phenylalanine over 14 residues. CDR3 DNA only is kept here, 42 bases in frame from base 1. The library was prepared using the immunoSEQ multiplex PCR assay. For most patients, genomic DNA was isolated with the Qiagen DNeasy Blood and Tissue Kit and sent frozen to Adaptive Biotechnologies for TCR sequencing. High-throughput TCR-beta CDR3 sequencing of genomic DNA from most patients was performed by Adaptive Biotechnologies. In the original analysis: TCR sequencing data were retrieved from Adaptive's ImmunoSEQ software for roughly 20 patients, whereas a few other patients were processed with MiXCR and VDJtools. To correct CD4 versus CD8 sorting errors, sequences present in both subsets at a frequency ratio below 5:1 were removed. Because the origin of CDR3 nucleotide sequences shared between donor and recipient could not be assigned, those sequences were removed. Alloreactive clones required at least 2-fold expansion over unstimulated cells and minimum CFSE-low frequency of 0.002% (template counts) or 0.001% (read counts). Clones detected in sequenced pre-transplant spleen, lymph node, or MLR CFSE-low populations of the donor or recipient were defined as mappable. Cumulative frequency of alloreactive clones was calculated as a percentage of all sequences weighted by copy number. In its TCRdb copy, this immuneACCESS table keeps in-frame sequences only and misses some clones. Where compared with another copy, unresolved V genes explain less than half of these, and the others have no known cause. V, J and clone size are those of that table, while D and trimming were read from the DNA. Here the sample has about 130,000 clones; around 90% occur a single time. Together, the top ten hold approximately 0.2% of the sample.

The paper's findings and limits, for the study overall: In patients with donor T cell macrochimerism, the allografts had high GvH to HvG T cell clonal ratios. Early after transplant, declines in HvG clones were associated with peak levels of circulating GvH clones. The relatively low number and heterogeneity of intestinal transplant patients limited the conclusions. GvH clones were detected in recipient bone marrow, and some appeared earlier in ileal mucosa or blood, consistent with an intestinal mucosal origin.

With regard to this clone: Its antigen is still unknown. No qualities accompany the bases; no much larger clone lies one base away. Within the sample, other DNA sequences also encode this same CDR3.

The sample consisted of unstimulated CD4+ T cells sorted from spleen or lymph node cells, taken before intestinal transplant. Rearrangement joined TRBV28 to TRBJ2-7; 10 central bases correspond to TRBD1. This TCR derives from a human donor who received an intestinal transplant. Here the CDR3 is given as CASRSDRGSYEQYF. The sequenced DNA: TGTGCCAGCAGATCGGACAGGGGGTCCTACGAGCAGTACTTC.